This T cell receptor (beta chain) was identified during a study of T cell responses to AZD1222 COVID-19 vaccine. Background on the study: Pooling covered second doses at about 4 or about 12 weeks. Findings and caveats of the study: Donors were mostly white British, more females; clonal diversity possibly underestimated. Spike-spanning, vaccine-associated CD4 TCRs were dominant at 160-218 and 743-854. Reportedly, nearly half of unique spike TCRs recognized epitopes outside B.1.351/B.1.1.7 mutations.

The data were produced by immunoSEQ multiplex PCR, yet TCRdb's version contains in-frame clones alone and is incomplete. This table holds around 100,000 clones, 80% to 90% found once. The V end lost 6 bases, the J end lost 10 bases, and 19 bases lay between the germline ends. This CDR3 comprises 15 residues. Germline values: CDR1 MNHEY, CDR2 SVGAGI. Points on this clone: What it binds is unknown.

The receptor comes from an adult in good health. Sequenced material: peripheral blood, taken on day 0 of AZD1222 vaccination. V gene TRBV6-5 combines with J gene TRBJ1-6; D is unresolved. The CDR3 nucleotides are TGTGCCAGCAGCCCGACCAGCCCTAACGAGTCACCCCTCCACTTT. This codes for CASSPTSPNESPLHF.